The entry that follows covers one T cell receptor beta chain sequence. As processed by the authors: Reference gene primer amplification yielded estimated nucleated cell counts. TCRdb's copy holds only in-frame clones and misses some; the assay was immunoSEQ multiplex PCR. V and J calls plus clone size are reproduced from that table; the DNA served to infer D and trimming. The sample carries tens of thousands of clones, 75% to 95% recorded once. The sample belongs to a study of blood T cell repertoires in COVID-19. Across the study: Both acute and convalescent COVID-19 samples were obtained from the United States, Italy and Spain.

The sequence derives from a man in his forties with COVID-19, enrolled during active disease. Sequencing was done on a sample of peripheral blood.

The CDR3 bases are TGTGCCAGCAGCAAGGGACACAGTAACTATGGCTACACCTTC. Protein: CASSKGHSNYGYTF. The genes are TRBV21-1 and TRBJ1-2; the table's D call, TRBD1, has no DNA check behind it. TRBV21-1 constitutes a pseudogene. This CDR3 comprises 14 residues.